The 6 T cell receptor beta chains below were found in one sample sequenced in a study of cytomegalovirus exposure and HLA in healthy donors. Primers included in the PCR were 60 Vbeta and 13 Jbeta primers. Measured with immunoSEQ multiplex PCR; TCRdb has only the in-frame clones, and not every one. This table holds 150,000 or so clones, 75% to 80% found once. Specimen: PBMCs. Every receptor here comes from a female donor in good health and CMV-seronegative.

Worth noting for this clone: This sample includes further DNA sequences coding for the same CDR3. V is TRBV7-9 and J is TRBJ1-1, with TRBD1 matching 7 bases. Germline V lookup: CDR1 SEHNR, CDR2 FQNEAQ (reference sequence). The CDR3 length is 15 residues. V lost 1 base and J lost 1; bases outside the gene matches: 3. The DNA of the CDR3 is TGTGCCAGCAGCTTAGGAGACAGGGCGAACACTGAAGCTTTCTTT. Amino acids: CASSLGDRANTEAFF.

This chain links TRBV28 with TRBJ2-7; 10 nucleotides align to TRBD1. The CDR3 is 14 amino acids. The trim removed 6 bases at V and 4 bases at J, leaving 6 bases unmatched. From germline, CDR1 is MDHEN and CDR2 SYDVKM. CDR3 in amino acids: CASRLRDRGYEQYF. The DNA for the CDR3 is TGTGCCAGCAGGCTCCGGGACAGGGGTTACGAGCAGTACTTC.

V gene TRBV7-2 combines with J gene TRBJ2-7; 7 nucleotides align to TRBD2. The CDR3 is 15 amino acids. The germline V gene has CDR1 SGHTA and CDR2 FQGNSA. V trimming: 1 base; J trimming: 1 base; junction bases outside the gene matches: 4. The CDR3 loop is CASSLGLAVSYEQYF. DNA of the CDR3: TGTGCCAGCAGCTTAGGTCTAGCGGTTTCCTACGAGCAGTACTTC.

In this sample, this clone turned up once. The CDR3 here is CASLLSGTYNEQFF. For the CDR3, the DNA is TGTGCCAGCCTACTGAGCGGGACGTACAATGAGCAGTTCTTC. The chain uses TRBV7-9 and TRBJ2-1, with TRBD2 matching over 7 bases. Germline-derived CDR1 and CDR2 are SEHNR and FQNEAQ (reference sequence). The length of the CDR3 is 14 residues. V gave up 8 bases and J gave up 4 bases; unmatched junction bases: 8.

This clone was recorded only once. The chain employs TRBV7-8 and TRBJ2-7; D unresolved. V lost 1 base and J lost 2, with 9 bases in between. Germline V gene sequence: CDR1 SGHVS, CDR2 FQNEAQ. The CDR3 runs 14 residues. The CDR3 sequence is CASSLVHSPYEQYF. The CDR3, as DNA: TGTGCCAGCAGCTTAGTCCACAGCCCCTACGAGCAGTACTTC. The entire variable domain, with the rest obtained from reference TRBV7-8 and TRBJ2-7, is as follows: GAGVSQSPRYKVAKRGQDVALRCDPISGHVSLFWYQQALGQGPEFLTYFQNEAQLDKSGLPSDRFFAERPEGSVSTLKIQRTQQEDSAVYLCASSLVHSPYEQYFGPGTRLTVT.

The rearrangement joins TRBV29-1 to TRBJ1-1; D uncertain. Per the germline V gene, CDR1 is SQVTM and CDR2 is ANQGSEA. This CDR3 region has 11 residues. Deletions cut 6 bases from V and 0 bases from J, with 5 bases between. CDR3 region: CSVRMNTEAFF. CDR3 in DNA: TGCAGCGTGAGAATGAACACTGAAGCTTTCTTT.